The clone carrying this TCR beta chain was detected a few times. Isolated per sample were at least 7 million PBMCs. A sample-barcoded 5' primer and a J-beta primer mix were used in a second PCR of roughly 7 to 12 cycles. TCRdb called the 5' RACE reads again in MiXCR, with one record for every CDR3 protein. The sample yields about 1,500,000 distinct CDR3 sequences, 42% seen once. CDR1 SGHVS and CDR2 FQNEAQ come from the germline V gene. Trimming stripped 2 bases from V and 8 bases from J, with 16 bases between. The CDR3 runs to 15 residues. The data originate from a study of blood T cells in healthy people across ages.

Specimen: blood. This chain links TRBV7-8 with TRBJ2-1, with D hard to call. The receptor comes from a woman between 18 and 30 years old in good health. CDR3 in DNA: TGTGCCAGCAGCTTAAATAGTGGCCCCTCAGATGAGCAGTTCTTC. It codes for CASSLNSGPSDEQFF.